The 17 T cell receptor beta chains in this list originate from one sample, sequenced in a study of blood T cell repertoires in COVID-19. Only in-frame clones appear in the TCRdb table, and some are missing; sequencing was by immunoSEQ multiplex PCR. The top ten clones hold roughly 3% of a sample with under 350,000 clones, 86% of them seen once. The sequencing input was PBMCs or T cells enriched from blood (not recorded which). These receptors all come from a woman under 30 who had recovered from COVID-19.

The V and J genes are TRBV27 and TRBJ2-5; 9 positions match TRBD2. The CDR3 loop spans 17 amino acids. Per the germline V gene, CDR1 is MNHEY and CDR2 is SMNVEV (reference sequence). Losses at the gene ends were 4 bases for V and 5 bases for J; bases not matched to a gene: 14. The CDR3 is CASSSLARLAVGETQYF. The CDR3 DNA reads TGTGCCAGCAGTTCCCTAGCCCGACTAGCGGTTGGGGAGACCCAGTACTTC.

The J gene is TRBJ1-1, the V gene TRBV6-5; D may be TRBD1 (5 bases). Per germline, CDR1 MNHEY and CDR2 SVGAGI. The CDR3 has 14 amino acids. V lost 6 bases, J lost 3 bases, and 14 bases lay in between. This chain's CDR3 is CASRRNRRDTEAFF. In nucleotides, the CDR3 is TGTGCCAGCAGGAGGAACAGGAGGGACACTGAAGCTTTCTTT.

In this sample, this clone turned up a few times. This chain joins TRBV3-1 (or the pseudogene TRBV3-2) and TRBJ1-2, with D maybe TRBD1 (6 bases). The CDR3 is 13 amino acids. Germline V gives CDR1 LGHDT, CDR2 YNNKEL (reference sequence). V was shortened by 4 bases and J by 4 bases, with 10 bases between the two germline ends. The CDR3 reads CASSPPTGYGYTF. CDR3 coding DNA: TGTGCCAGCAGCCCCCCGACAGGCTATGGCTACACCTTC.

V usage is TRBV5-4 and J usage is TRBJ2-7; 13 nucleotides align to TRBD2. With 4 bases clipped from V and 7 bases from J, the junction kept 17 bases outside the gene matches. CDR3 length: 18 amino acids. In germline, CDR1 is SGHNT, CDR2 YYREEE (reference sequence). The CDR3 coding sequence is TGTGCCAGCAGCGGACCGACTAGCGGGGGGACATCCTCTAGAGAGCAGTACTTC. Its protein is CASSGPTSGGTSSREQYF. The complete variable domain, with remaining parts taken from reference TRBV5-4 and TRBJ2-7, reads ETGVTQSPTHLIKTRGQQVTLRCSSQSGHNTVSWYQQALGQGPQFIFQYYREEENGRGNFPPRFSGLQFPNYSSELNVNALELDDSALYLCASSGPTSGGTSSREQYFGPGTRLTVT.

CDR3 loop: CATSRGRGASETQYF. CDR3 bases: TGTGCCACCAGCAGAGGGCGGGGGGCCTCTGAGACCCAGTACTTC. The chain is built from TRBV15 and TRBJ2-5; 8 nucleotides match TRBD2. CDR1 LNHNV and CDR2 YYDKDF come from the germline V gene (reference sequence). This CDR3 is built from 15 residues. Trimming removed 1 base from V and 5 bases from J; junction bases left unmatched: 6.

This chain joins TRBV25-1 and TRBJ1-1, with 9 bases lining up with TRBD1. Germline trimming cut 6 bases from V and 5 bases from J; bases unmatched to any gene: 10. CDR1 is MGHDK, CDR2 SYGVNS, per germline. This CDR3 has 15 residues. CDR3 protein: CASRGLGTGYTEAFF. CDR3 coding DNA: TGTGCCAGCAGGGGGCTAGGGACAGGGTATACTGAAGCTTTCTTT.

The V and J genes are TRBV19 and TRBJ2-1; TRBD2 matches 13 bases. Losses at the gene ends were 0 bases for V and 3 bases for J; bases not matched to a gene: 5. This CDR3 spans 18 amino acids. Germline CDR1 and CDR2: LNHDA and SQIVND (reference sequence). DNA for the CDR3: TGTGCCAGTAGTATAGAACTAGCGGGAGGGCCTCTCTACAATGAGCAGTTCTTC. It is translated as CASSIELAGGPLYNEQFF.

CDR3 sequence: CSASLQGRSNYGYTF. The CDR3 DNA reads TGCAGTGCTAGTCTACAGGGGCGAAGTAACTATGGCTACACCTTC. This chain uses TRBV20-1 with TRBJ1-2; 7 bases are a match to TRBD1. The CDR3 has 15 amino acids. Germline lookup yields CDR1 DFQATT and CDR2 SNEGSKA (reference sequence). V trimming: 3 bases; J trimming: 1 base; junction bases outside the gene matches: 8.

The genes are TRBV28 and TRBJ1-2; no clear D. Trimming shortened V by 3 bases and J by 4 bases, and 12 bases separated the two germline ends. Germline V gene sequence: CDR1 MDHEN, CDR2 SYDVKM. CDR3 size: 14 residues. DNA of the CDR3: TGTGCCAGCAGTTTCGATACTATTACCTATGGCTACACCTTC. As protein: CASSFDTITYGYTF.

On this clone itself: Other DNA variants within this sample encode the same CDR3. This sequence joins TRBV5-1 and TRBJ1-1, with 7 bases matching TRBD1. Unmatched junction bases numbered 3, after V lost 4 bases and J lost 0 bases. This CDR3 spans 14 amino acids. Germline CDR1 SGHRS, CDR2 YFSETQ. DNA of the CDR3: TGCGCCAGCAGCGGGGGACAGTTGAACACTGAAGCTTTCTTT. Its translation is CASSGGQLNTEAFF.

This chain links TRBV12-3 or TRBV12-4 with TRBJ1-1; D not resolved. The CDR3 is 12 residues long. Trimming stripped 1 base from V and 5 bases from J, with 5 bases between. CDR3 protein: CASSLVQTEAFF. In DNA form, the CDR3 reads TGTGCCAGCAGTTTAGTACAGACTGAAGCTTTCTTT.

V usage is TRBV5-7 and J usage is TRBJ1-1; D might be TRBD1 (5 bases). TRBV5-7 is reported as an ORF; its role is uncertain. Between the trimmed V and J ends, which lost 7 bases and 3 bases, there was a span of 10 bases. This CDR3 comprises 12 residues. The chain's CDR3 is CASAGGDTEAFF. The CDR3 nucleotides are TGTGCCAGCGCCGGGGGGGACACTGAAGCTTTCTTT.

V gene TRBV12-3 or TRBV12-4 combines with J gene TRBJ2-6; unclear D gene. The CDR3 consists of 13 residues. V lost 9 bases, J lost 4 bases, and 10 bases lay in between. Here the CDR3 reads CASTTPGANVLTF. The CDR3 DNA reads as TGTGCCAGTACCACACCCGGGGCCAACGTCCTGACTTTC.

The chain uses TRBV27 and TRBJ2-3; 8 nucleotides agree with TRBD1. Germline V CDR1 and CDR2: MNHEY, SMNVEV (reference sequence). The ends lost 5 bases at V and 2 bases at J; junction bases unmatched: 6. The CDR3 length is 15 residues. The CDR3: CASSAKTGATDTQYF. CDR3 nucleotides: TGTGCCAGCAGTGCCAAGACAGGGGCCACAGATACGCAGTATTTT.

The chain is built from TRBV7-2 and TRBJ2-1; 7 bases agree with TRBD2. The germline CDR1 and CDR2 sequences are SGHTA and FQGNSA. The CDR3 loop spans 16 amino acids. With V trimmed by 4 bases and J by 0 bases, 6 bases remained unmatched. The CDR3 DNA sequence: TGTGCCAGCAGCTCGGAGCGGGGAAACTCCTACAATGAGCAGTTCTTC. Protein product: CASSSERGNSYNEQFF.

This chain connects TRBV10-3 to TRBJ1-2; the D is unclear. The CDR3 is made up of 14 amino acids. Deletions cut 0 bases from V and 4 bases from J, with 9 bases between. Looked up from germline, CDR1 is ENHRY and CDR2 is SYGVKD. The CDR3 protein is CAISESRDFYGYTF. The CDR3 DNA is TGTGCCATCAGTGAGTCACGGGATTTCTATGGCTACACCTTC.

This chain joins TRBV7-6 and TRBJ2-2, with 10 bases that match TRBD2. CDR3 length: 16 residues. Germline assignment: CDR1 SGHVS and CDR2 FNYEAQ. Unmatched junction bases numbered 7, after V lost 3 bases and J lost 6 bases. CDR3 coding DNA: TGTGCCAGCAGCTTTTCTAGCGGGAGCGGACCCGGGGAGCTGTTTTTT. It yields the protein CASSFSSGSGPGELFF.